This TCR beta chain came from a study of blood T cell repertoires in COVID-19. Study-wide context: Spain, Italy and the United States supplied samples that represented acute and convalescent COVID-19. PBMCs, B-cell-depleted T cells, or T cells were the source of the cDNA or gDNA that made up the material.

V lost 0 bases, J lost 0 bases, and 6 bases lay in between. This CDR3 spans 14 amino acids. The germline V gene encodes CDR1 SGHRS and CDR2 YFSETQ. In the original workflow: Reference gene primer amplification gave nucleated cell count estimates. Some clones are missing from TCRdb's copy, which holds only in-frame ones; the method was immunoSEQ multiplex PCR. That table supplies the V and J calls and clone size; D and trimming were determined from the DNA. The sample lists approximately 260,000 clones, about 86% occurring once. Material: peripheral blood. This sequence joins TRBV5-1 and TRBJ1-1, with D unclear. This TCR derives from a man aged 18 to 30 with active or convalescent COVID-19. The CDR3 region has the DNA TGCGCCAGCAGCTTGGGCAACATGAACACTGAAGCTTTCTTT. As protein: CASSLGNMNTEAFF.